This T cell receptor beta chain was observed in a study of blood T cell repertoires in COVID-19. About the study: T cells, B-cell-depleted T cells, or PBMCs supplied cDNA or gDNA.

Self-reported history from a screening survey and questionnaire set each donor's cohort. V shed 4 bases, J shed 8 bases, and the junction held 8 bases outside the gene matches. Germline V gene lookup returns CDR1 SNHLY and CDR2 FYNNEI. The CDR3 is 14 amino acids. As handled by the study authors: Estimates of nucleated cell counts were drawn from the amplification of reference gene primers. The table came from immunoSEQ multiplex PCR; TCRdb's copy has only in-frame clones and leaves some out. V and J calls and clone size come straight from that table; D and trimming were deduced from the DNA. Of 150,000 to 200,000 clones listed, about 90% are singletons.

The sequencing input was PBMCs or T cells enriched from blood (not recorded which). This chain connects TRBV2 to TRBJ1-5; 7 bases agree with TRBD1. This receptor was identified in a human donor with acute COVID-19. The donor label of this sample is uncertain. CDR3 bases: TGTGCCAGCAGTGGACAGGGCGATTATAAGCCCCAGCATTTT. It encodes CASSGQGDYKPQHF.